The 21 T cell receptor beta chains below all came from one sample that was sequenced in a study of blood T cell repertoires in COVID-19 (dated by TCRdb to the early 2020s). Receptor libraries were prepared by the immunoSEQ multiplex PCR assay. In its TCRdb copy, this immuneACCESS table keeps in-frame sequences only and misses some clones. Where compared with another copy, unresolved V genes explain less than half of these, and the others have no known cause. This sample has about 120,000 clones in its table, and more than 60% of those were observed once. 2% to 2.5% of the sample is held by the ten biggest clonotypes. Source material: peripheral blood. These receptors came from a man aged 70-80 years with acute or convalescent COVID-19.

On this clone itself: A read error may produce the germline difference seen at one junction end. The gene calls are TRBV6-5 and TRBJ1-3; tentatively, D is TRBD1 (6 bases). Looked up from germline, CDR1 is MNHEY and CDR2 is SVGAGI. The CDR3 contains 15 residues. The CDR3 sequence: CASRRTALGGDTIYF. The CDR3 DNA reads as TGTGCCAGCAGGCGGACAGCGCTGGGTGGAGACACCATATATTTT.

The V gene is TRBV7-2, the J gene TRBJ1-6, with TRBD1 identical over 9 bases. There are 14 residues in the CDR3. V lost 7 bases, J lost 12 bases, and 10 bases stayed unmatched. The germline V gene encodes CDR1 SGHTA and CDR2 FQGNSA. DNA for the CDR3: TGTGCCAGCAACCCGGACAGGGGCGGCGTACCCCTCCACTTT. Encoded protein: CASNPDRGGVPLHF.

This clone was detected only a few times. The J gene is TRBJ2-2, the V gene TRBV7-9; D remains ambiguous. Trimming took off 9 bases at V and 5 bases at J, with 4 bases between the two ends. Germline CDR1 and CDR2: SEHNR and FQNEAQ (reference sequence). The CDR3 loop spans 10 amino acids. CDR3 nucleotides: TGTGCCAGTTCGACCGGGGAGCTGTTTTTT. It yields the protein CASSTGELFF.

This chain connects TRBV11-2 to TRBJ2-7; tentative D call: TRBD1 (5 bases). Trimming removed 4 bases at V and 3 bases at J, with 16 bases between. The CDR3 consists of 15 residues. CDR1 and CDR2 (germline): SGHAT, FQNNGV. The CDR3 coding sequence is TGTGCCAGCAGCTCAGACGCGGCAGGGCGCTACGAGCAGTACTTC. Amino acids: CASSSDAAGRYEQYF.

This sequence joins TRBV7-2 and TRBJ2-5; D is unclear. Germline V gives CDR1 SGHTA, CDR2 FQGNSA. V was pared by 4 bases and J by 5 bases, with 11 bases between. The CDR3 is 13 amino acids. The CDR3 region has the DNA TGTGCCAGCAGCTCCAGATTCGGGGAGACCCAGTACTTC. This codes for CASSSRFGETQYF.

Written as DNA, the CDR3 is TGTGCCAGTACTACGACAGTCTATGGCTACACCTTC. This codes for CASTTTVYGYTF. V usage is TRBV19 and J usage is TRBJ1-2; D might be TRBD1 (5 bases). CDR1 and CDR2 from the germline V gene are LNHDA and SQIVND (reference sequence). Trimming left V 7 bases short and J 4 bases short, with 10 bases between. The CDR3 sequence is 12 residues long.

This clone was detected ten times or more. This chain connects TRBV6-1 to TRBJ2-7, with D maybe TRBD2 (5 bases). The V gene lost 3 bases and the J gene lost 12 bases, with 24 bases spanning the gap. Germline lookup yields CDR1 MNHNS and CDR2 SASEGT. This CDR3 spans 15 amino acids. CDR3 coding DNA: TGTGCCAGCAGTGATAATTCTTCTGGTAAGAGGGTTTTGTACTTC. It is translated as CASSDNSSGKRVLYF.

The chain joins TRBV11-3 to TRBJ2-1; 8 positions agree with TRBD2. The trim removed 5 bases at V and 8 bases at J, leaving 8 bases unmatched. Looked up from germline, CDR1 is SGHNT and CDR2 is YENEEA. This CDR3 contains 14 residues. The CDR3 sequence is CASSLSGGAHEQFF. The CDR3 DNA is TGTGCCAGCAGCCTGTCCGGGGGGGCCCATGAGCAGTTCTTC.

The chain links TRBV12-5 to TRBJ1-2; D ambiguous. V was shortened by 8 bases and J by 2 bases, with 6 bases between the two germline ends. Germline V gene sequence: CDR1 LGHNT, CDR2 FRNRAP. This CDR3 has 11 residues. The CDR3 here is CASSVNYGYTF. The CDR3 DNA follows: TGTGCTAGTAGCGTCAACTATGGCTACACCTTC.

J is TRBJ2-1 and V is TRBV5-4, with a possible D match to TRBD2 (7 bases). Germline lookup yields CDR1 SGHNT and CDR2 YYREEE (reference sequence). Trimming cost V 4 bases and J 8 bases, with 22 bases left between them. This CDR3 contains 16 residues. CDR3 protein: CASSLLLSARGHEQFF. CDR3 DNA: TGTGCCAGCAGCCTCCTCCTAAGTGCGCGGGGGCATGAGCAGTTCTTC. The full variable domain, rest sourced from reference TRBV5-4 and TRBJ2-1, is ETGVTQSPTHLIKTRGQQVTLRCSSQSGHNTVSWYQQALGQGPQFIFQYYREEENGRGNFPPRFSGLQFPNYSSELNVNALELDDSALYLCASSLLLSARGHEQFFGPGTRLTVL.

This clone was found a few times. This chain joins TRBV2 and TRBJ2-1; TRBD2 matches 9 bases. V trimming: 4 bases; J trimming: 8 bases; junction bases outside the gene matches: 6. The CDR3 is made up of 14 amino acids. From germline, CDR1 is SNHLY and CDR2 FYNNEI. CDR3: CASSAAGGRDEQFF. As DNA, the CDR3 is TGTGCCAGCAGTGCAGCGGGGGGTAGAGATGAGCAGTTCTTC.

The chain is built from TRBV6-5 and TRBJ1-6, with no clear D. V lost 0 bases and J lost 4, with 10 bases in between. The CDR3 loop spans 16 amino acids. CDR1 is MNHEY, CDR2 SVGAGI, per germline. The CDR3 DNA follows: TGTGCCAGCAGTTACTCCCGGGGTCCGTATAATTCACCCCTCCACTTT. As protein: CASSYSRGPYNSPLHF.

The chain uses TRBV3-1 (or the pseudogene TRBV3-2) and TRBJ2-3; 8 bases agree with TRBD2. CDR3 length: 17 residues. The germline CDR1 and CDR2 sequences are LGHDT and YNNKEL (reference sequence). V lost 3 bases and J lost 3; bases outside the gene matches: 11. CDR3 sequence (DNA): TGTGCCAGCAGCCAGCCGGGAGGGGGGGCAAGGACAGATACGCAGTATTTT. Its translation is CASSQPGGGARTDTQYF.

The chain uses TRBV7-2 and TRBJ2-1; tentatively, D is TRBD2 (5 bases). CDR3 length: 15 residues. Germline assignment: CDR1 SGHTA and CDR2 FQGNSA. The germline V and J ends were trimmed by 0 bases and 13 bases, with 19 bases remaining between them. The CDR3 DNA sequence: TGTGCCAGCAGCTTAGCGATAGGACTCCTCGCGCCTCAGTTCTTC. Amino acid sequence: CASSLAIGLLAPQFF.

J is TRBJ1-2 and V is TRBV29-1, with 10 positions matching TRBD1. The trim removed 7 bases at V and 6 bases at J, leaving 8 bases unmatched. The CDR3 is made up of 13 amino acids. Germline values: CDR1 SQVTM, CDR2 ANQGSEA. In nucleotides, the CDR3 is TGCAGCGCACCGGGACAGGGGTCGAATGGCTACACCTTC. Protein sequence: CSAPGQGSNGYTF.

The chain employs TRBV11-3 and TRBJ2-3; 10 bases are a match to TRBD1. Germline V gives CDR1 SGHNT, CDR2 YENEEA. The CDR3 covers 16 residues. The J segment lost 3 bases and the V segment lost 5 bases, leaving 8 bases of the junction unmatched. The CDR3 DNA sequence: TGTGCCAGCAGCGACCAGACAGGGGGCAGGACAGATACGCAGTATTTT. This translates into CASSDQTGGRTDTQYF.

The chain couples TRBV27 to TRBJ1-1, with unresolved D. Trimming removed 6 bases at V and 6 bases at J, with 14 bases between. The CDR3 spans 13 residues. Germline V gene data show CDR1 as MNHEY and CDR2 as SMNVEV (reference sequence). The CDR3 region is CASSPSRRPEAFF. DNA of the CDR3: TGTGCCAGCAGCCCTAGCCGTAGACCTGAAGCTTTCTTT.

V is TRBV30 and J is TRBJ2-7, with 7 bases identical to TRBD1. V was clipped by 0 bases and J by 4 bases; unmatched bases: 9. There are 15 residues in the CDR3. Germline V gives CDR1 GTSNPN, CDR2 SVGIG (reference sequence). CDR3 DNA: TGTGCCTGGAGTGTACGCGACAGGGATACTTACGAGCAGTACTTC. Protein sequence: CAWSVRDRDTYEQYF.

This clone appeared once. The chain is built from TRBV29-1 and TRBJ2-3, with a possible D match to TRBD2 (6 bases). This CDR3 region has 11 residues. V was trimmed by 8 bases and J by 6 bases, leaving 12 bases between them. In germline, CDR1 is SQVTM, CDR2 ANQGSEA. The DNA of the CDR3 is TGCAGCCATACCCGGGGGGATACGCAGTATTTT. Translated: CSHTRGDTQYF.

The chain couples TRBV6-2 or TRBV6-3 to TRBJ1-1; no clear D. Germline CDR1 and CDR2: MNHEY and SVGEGT. This CDR3 has 12 residues. V shed 2 bases and J shed 4 bases, with 5 bases lying between them. The DNA of the CDR3 is TGTGCCAGCAGTTACCGTCGCACTGAAGCTTTCTTT. It specifies CASSYRRTEAFF.

This clone was observed a handful of times. The chain recombines TRBV5-4 with TRBJ1-2; no clear D gene. Germline CDR1 is SGHNT and CDR2 is YYREEE (reference sequence). The ends were cut back, 0 bases at V and 5 bases at J, with 5 bases in the middle. The CDR3 spans 12 residues. The CDR3 protein is CASSLDSYGYTF. The CDR3 DNA sequence: TGTGCCAGCAGCTTGGATTCATATGGCTACACCTTC.